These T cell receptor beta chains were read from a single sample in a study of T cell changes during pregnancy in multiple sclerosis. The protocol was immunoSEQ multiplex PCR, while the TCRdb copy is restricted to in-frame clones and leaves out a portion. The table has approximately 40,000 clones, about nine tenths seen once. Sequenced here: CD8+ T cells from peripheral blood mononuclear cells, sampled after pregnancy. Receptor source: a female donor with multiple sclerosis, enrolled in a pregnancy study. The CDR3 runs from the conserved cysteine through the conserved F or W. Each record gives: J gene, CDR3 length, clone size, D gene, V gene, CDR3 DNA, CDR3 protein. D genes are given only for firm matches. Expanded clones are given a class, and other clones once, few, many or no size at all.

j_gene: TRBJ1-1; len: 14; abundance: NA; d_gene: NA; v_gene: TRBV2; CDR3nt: TGTGCCAGCAGTGAACGGAGCCGGAACACTGAAGCTTTCTTT; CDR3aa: CASSERSRNTEAFF
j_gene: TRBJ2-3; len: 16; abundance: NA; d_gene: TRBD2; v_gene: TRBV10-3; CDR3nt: TGTGCCATCAGGGGGGGACTAGCGGAGAGCACAGATACGCAGTATTTT; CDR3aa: CAIRGGLAESTDTQYF
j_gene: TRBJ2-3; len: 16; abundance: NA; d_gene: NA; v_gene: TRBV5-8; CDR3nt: TGTGCCAGCAGCTCTTACCCGGACAGCGACACAGATACGCAGTATTTT; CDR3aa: CASSSYPDSDTDTQYF
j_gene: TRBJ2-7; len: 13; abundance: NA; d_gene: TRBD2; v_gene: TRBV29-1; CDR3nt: TGCAGCGTTGAACTTGCGGGAGGCTACGAGCAGTACTTC; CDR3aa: CSVELAGGYEQYF
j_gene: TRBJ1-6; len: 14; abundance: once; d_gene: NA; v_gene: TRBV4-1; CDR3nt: TGCGCCAGCGCCGAGAGCTCCTATAATTCACCCCTCCACTTT; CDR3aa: CASAESSYNSPLHF
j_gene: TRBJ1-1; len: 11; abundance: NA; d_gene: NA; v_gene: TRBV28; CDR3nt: TGTGCCAGCTTGTCAGACACTGAAGCTTTCTTT; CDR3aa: CASLSDTEAFF
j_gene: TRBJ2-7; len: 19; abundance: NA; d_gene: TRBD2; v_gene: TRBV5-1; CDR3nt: TGCGCCAGCAGCCTCCGGACTAGCGGGAGGGCCGGGGTCTCCTACGAGCAGTACTTC; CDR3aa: CASSLRTSGRAGVSYEQYF
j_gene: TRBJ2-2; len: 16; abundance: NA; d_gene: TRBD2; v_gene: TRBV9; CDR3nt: TGTGCCAGCAGCGTGCGACTAGCGGAAAACACCGGGGAGCTGTTTTTT; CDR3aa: CASSVRLAENTGELFF
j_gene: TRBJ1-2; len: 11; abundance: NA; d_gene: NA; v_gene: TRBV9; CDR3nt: TGTGCCAGCAGCGATCCGGGAAGCTACACCTTC; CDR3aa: CASSDPGSYTF
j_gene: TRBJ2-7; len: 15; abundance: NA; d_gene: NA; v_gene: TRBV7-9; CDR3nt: TGTGCCAGCAGCTTAGACCGGACTCCCCCCTACGAGCAGTACTTC; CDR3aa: CASSLDRTPPYEQYF
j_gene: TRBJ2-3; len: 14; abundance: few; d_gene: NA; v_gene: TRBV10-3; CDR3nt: TGTGCCATCAGTGTAGGTGGAGGGGACCTGGCGCAGTATTTT; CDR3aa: CAISVGGGDLAQYF
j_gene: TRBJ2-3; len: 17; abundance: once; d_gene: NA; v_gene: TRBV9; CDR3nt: TGTGCCAGCAGCATCAGACAGGGGAGGGGAGACCCAGATACGCAGTATTTT; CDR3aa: CASSIRQGRGDPDTQYF
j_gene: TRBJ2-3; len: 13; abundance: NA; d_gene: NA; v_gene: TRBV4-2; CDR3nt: TGTGCCAGCAGCCAAGTGGGGGCCGATACGCAGTATTTT; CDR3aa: CASSQVGADTQYF
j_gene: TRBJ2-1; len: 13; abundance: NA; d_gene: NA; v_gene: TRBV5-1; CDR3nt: TGCGCCAGCAGCCCACGGGGTAGCAATGAGCAGTTCTTC; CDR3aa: CASSPRGSNEQFF
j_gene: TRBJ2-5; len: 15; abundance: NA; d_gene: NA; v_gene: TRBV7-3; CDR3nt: TGTGCCAGCAGCTTAATTGGCAGGGCTGGCGAGACCCAGTACTTC; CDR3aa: CASSLIGRAGETQYF
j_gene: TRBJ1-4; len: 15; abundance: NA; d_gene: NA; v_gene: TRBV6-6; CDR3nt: TGTGCCAGCAGTTACTCGACAGCAACTAATGAAAAACTGTTTTTT; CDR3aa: CASSYSTATNEKLFF
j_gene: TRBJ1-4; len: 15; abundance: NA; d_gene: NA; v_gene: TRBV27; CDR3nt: TGTGCCAGCAGCCCCCTACGCCCAACTAATGAAAAACTGTTTTTT; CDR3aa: CASSPLRPTNEKLFF
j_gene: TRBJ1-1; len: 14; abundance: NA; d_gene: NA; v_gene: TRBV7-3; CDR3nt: TGTGCCAGCAGCTTAAGTGGGGGGGTCACTGAAGCTTTCTTT; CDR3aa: CASSLSGGVTEAFF
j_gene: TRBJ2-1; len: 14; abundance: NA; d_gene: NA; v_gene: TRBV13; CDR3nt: TGTGCCAGCAGCTTTTCTAGCCCCCACAATGAGCAGTTCTTC; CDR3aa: CASSFSSPHNEQFF
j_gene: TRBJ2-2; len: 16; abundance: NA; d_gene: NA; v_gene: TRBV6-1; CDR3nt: TGTGCCAGCAGTGATACCGGGGTCGTAAACACCGGGGAGCTGTTTTTT; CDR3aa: CASSDTGVVNTGELFF
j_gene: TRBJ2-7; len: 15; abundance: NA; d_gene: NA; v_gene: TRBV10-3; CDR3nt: TGTGCCATACAAACGGGACACCCCAACTCCTACGAGCAGTACTTC; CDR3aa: CAIQTGHPNSYEQYF
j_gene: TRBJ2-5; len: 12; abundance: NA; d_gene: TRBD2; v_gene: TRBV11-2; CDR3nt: TGTGCCAGTCAGCGGGGGGATGAGACCCAGTACTTC; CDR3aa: CASQRGDETQYF
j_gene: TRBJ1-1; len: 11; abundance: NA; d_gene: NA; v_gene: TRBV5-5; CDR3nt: TGTGCCAGCAGGATTGGTCCAGATACTTTCTTT; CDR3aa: CASRIGPDTFF
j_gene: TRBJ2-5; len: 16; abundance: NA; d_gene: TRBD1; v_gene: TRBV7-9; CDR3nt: TGTGCCAGCAGCCTGGGGACAGGGGAGATAGGGGAGACCCAGTACTTC; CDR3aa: CASSLGTGEIGETQYF
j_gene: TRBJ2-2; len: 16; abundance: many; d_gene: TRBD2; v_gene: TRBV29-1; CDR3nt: TGCAGCGGCCTCGGACTAGCGGGAGAAGCCGCCGGGGAGCTGTTTTTT; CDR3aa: CSGLGLAGEAAGELFF
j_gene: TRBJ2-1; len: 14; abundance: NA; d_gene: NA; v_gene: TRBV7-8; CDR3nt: TGTGCCAGCAGCTACAGGCCAAGTAAGGGTGAGCAGTTCTTC; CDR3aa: CASSYRPSKGEQFF
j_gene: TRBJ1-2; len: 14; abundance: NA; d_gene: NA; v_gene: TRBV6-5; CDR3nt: TGTGCCAGCAGCCCCGTGGACAGCAACTATGGCTACACCTTC; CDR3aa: CASSPVDSNYGYTF
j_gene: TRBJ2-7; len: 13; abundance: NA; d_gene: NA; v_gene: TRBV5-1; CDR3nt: TGCGCCAGCAGCCCAGGAGGATACGCCGAGCAGTACTTC; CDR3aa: CASSPGGYAEQYF
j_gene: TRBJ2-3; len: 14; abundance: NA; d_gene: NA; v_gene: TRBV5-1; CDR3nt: TGCGCCAGCAGCCCTGTAGGAGTATCAGATACGCAGTATTTT; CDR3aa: CASSPVGVSDTQYF
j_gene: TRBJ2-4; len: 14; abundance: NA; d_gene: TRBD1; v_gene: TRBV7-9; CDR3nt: TGTGCCAGCAGCTACGGGACAGTCGGGAACATTCAGTACTTC; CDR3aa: CASSYGTVGNIQYF
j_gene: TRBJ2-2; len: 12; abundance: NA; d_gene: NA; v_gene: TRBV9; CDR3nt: TGTGCCAGCATGGGGGGACCCGGGGAGCTGTTTTTT; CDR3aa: CASMGGPGELFF
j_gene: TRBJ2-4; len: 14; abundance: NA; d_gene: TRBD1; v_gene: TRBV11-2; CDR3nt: TGTGCCAGCAGCTTACAGGGGGCTGGGGCCATTCAGTACTTC; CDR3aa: CASSLQGAGAIQYF
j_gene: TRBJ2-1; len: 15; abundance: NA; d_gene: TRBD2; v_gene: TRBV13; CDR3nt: TGTGCCAGCAGCTTAGGACTAGCGGGCGGCAATGAGCAGTTCTTC; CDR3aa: CASSLGLAGGNEQFF
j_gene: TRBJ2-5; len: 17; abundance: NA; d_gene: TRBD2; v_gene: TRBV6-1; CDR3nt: TGTGCCAGCAGTGAAGCGTTTGGCGGGGGGGCCGGAGAGACCCAGTACTTC; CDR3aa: CASSEAFGGGAGETQYF
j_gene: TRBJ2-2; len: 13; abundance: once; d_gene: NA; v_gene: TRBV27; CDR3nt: TGTGCCAGCAGTTCTAGGGGGTCCGGGGAGCTGTTTTTT; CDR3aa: CASSSRGSGELFF
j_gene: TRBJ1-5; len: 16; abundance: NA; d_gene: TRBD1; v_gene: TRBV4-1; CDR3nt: TGCGCCAGCAGCCCTGAGGACAGGGTATTCCAACAGCCCCAGCATTTT; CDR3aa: CASSPEDRVFQQPQHF
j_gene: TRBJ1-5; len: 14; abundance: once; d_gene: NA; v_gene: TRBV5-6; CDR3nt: TGTGCCAGCAGCTTAGGGGGATCAAATCAGCCCCAGCATTTT; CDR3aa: CASSLGGSNQPQHF